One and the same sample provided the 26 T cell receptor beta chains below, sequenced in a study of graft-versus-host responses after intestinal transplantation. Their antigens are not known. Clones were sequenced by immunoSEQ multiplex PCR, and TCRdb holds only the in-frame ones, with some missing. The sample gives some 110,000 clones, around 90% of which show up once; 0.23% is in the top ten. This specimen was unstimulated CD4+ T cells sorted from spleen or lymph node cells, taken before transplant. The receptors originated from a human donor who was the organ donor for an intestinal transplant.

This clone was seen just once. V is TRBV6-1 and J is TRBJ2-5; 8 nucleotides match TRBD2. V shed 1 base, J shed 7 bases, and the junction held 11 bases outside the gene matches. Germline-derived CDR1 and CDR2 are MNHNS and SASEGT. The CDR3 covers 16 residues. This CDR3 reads CASSEDLQREFGTQYF. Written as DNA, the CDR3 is TGTGCCAGCAGTGAAGACCTACAGCGGGAGTTCGGGACCCAGTACTTC.

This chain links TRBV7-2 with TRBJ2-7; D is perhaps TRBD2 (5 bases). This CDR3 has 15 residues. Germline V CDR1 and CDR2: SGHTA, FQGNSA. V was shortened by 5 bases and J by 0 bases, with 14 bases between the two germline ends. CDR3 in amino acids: CASSPSSGSSYEQYF. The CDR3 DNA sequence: TGTGCCAGCAGCCCTTCAAGCGGAAGCTCCTACGAGCAGTACTTC. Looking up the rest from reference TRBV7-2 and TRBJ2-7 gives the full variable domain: GAGVSQSPSNKVTEKGKDVELRCDPISGHTALYWYRQSLGQGLEFLIYFQGNSAPDKSGLPSDRFSAERTGGSVSTLTIQRTQQEDSAVYLCASSPSSGSSYEQYFGPGTRLTVT.

CDR3 sequence reads: CASSTRRTLNTEAFF. The CDR3 DNA sequence: TGTGCCAGCAGCACACGACGGACTTTGAACACTGAAGCTTTCTTT. V gene TRBV7-2 combines with J gene TRBJ1-1; D is unclear. This CDR3 has 15 residues. The V gene lost 5 bases and the J gene lost 0 bases, with 13 bases spanning the gap. Germline loops: CDR1 SGHTA, CDR2 FQGNSA.

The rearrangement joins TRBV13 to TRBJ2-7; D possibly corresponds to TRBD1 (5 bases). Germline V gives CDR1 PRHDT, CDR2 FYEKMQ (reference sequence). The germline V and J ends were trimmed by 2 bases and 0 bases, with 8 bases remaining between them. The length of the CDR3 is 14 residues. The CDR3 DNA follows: TGTGCCAGCAGCTTAATCCAGGGCTCCTACGAGCAGTACTTC. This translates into CASSLIQGSYEQYF.

The CDR3 sequence: CASSYRDLGAFF. CDR3 nucleotide sequence: TGTGCCAGCAGCTACCGGGATTTGGGAGCTTTCTTT. The V and J genes are TRBV5-6 and TRBJ1-1; the D is unclear. The CDR3 is 12 amino acids. From germline, CDR1 is SGHDT and CDR2 YYEEEE. With 3 bases removed from V and 10 bases from J, the gap between germline ends came to 13 bases.

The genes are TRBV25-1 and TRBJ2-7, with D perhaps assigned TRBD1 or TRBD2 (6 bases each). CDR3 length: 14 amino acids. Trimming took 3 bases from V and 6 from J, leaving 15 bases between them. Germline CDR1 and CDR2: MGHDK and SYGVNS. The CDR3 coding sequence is TGTGCCAGCAGTGAGGCAGGGGAGGTGGCCGAGCAGTACTTC. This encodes CASSEAGEVAEQYF.

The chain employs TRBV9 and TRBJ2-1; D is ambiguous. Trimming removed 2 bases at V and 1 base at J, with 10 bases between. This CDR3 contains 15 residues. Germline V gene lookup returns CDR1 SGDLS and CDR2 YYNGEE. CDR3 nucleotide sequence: TGTGCCAGCAGCGTCCTGGGCCTATCCTACAATGAGCAGTTCTTC. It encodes CASSVLGLSYNEQFF.

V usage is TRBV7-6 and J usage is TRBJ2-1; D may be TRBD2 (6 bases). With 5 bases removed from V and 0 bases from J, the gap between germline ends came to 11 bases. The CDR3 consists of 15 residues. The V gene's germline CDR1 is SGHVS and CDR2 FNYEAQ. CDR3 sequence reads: CASSPGTYSYNEQFF. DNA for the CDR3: TGTGCCAGCAGCCCCGGGACTTACTCCTACAATGAGCAGTTCTTC.

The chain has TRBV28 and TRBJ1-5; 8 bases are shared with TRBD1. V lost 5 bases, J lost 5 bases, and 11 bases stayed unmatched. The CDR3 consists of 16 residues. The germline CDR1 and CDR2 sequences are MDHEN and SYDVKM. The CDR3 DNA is TGTGCCAGCAGTACCCGGACAGGGAGAAGGGATCAGCCCCAGCATTTT. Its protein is CASSTRTGRRDQPQHF.

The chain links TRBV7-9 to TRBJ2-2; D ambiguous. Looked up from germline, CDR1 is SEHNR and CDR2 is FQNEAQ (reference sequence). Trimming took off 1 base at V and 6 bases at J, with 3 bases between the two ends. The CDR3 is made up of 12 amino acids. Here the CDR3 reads CASSLVSGELFF. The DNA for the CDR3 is TGTGCCAGCAGCTTAGTATCCGGGGAGCTGTTTTTT.

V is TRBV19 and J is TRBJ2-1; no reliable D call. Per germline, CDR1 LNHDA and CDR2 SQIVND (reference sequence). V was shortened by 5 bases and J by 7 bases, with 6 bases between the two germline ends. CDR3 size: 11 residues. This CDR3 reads CASSSGNEQFF. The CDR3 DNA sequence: TGTGCCAGTAGTTCTGGGAATGAGCAGTTCTTC. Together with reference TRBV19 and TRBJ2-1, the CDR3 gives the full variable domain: DGGITQSPKYLFRKEGQNVTLSCEQNLNHDAMYWYRQDPGQGLRLIYYSQIVNDFQKGDIAEGYSVSREKKESFPLTVTSAQKNPTAFYLCASSSGNEQFFGPGTRLTVL.

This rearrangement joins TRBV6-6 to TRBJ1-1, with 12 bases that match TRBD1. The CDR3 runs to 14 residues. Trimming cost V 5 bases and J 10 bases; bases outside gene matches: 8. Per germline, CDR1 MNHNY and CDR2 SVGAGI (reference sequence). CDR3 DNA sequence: TGTGCCAGCAGTAGGGGACAGGGGGCGTTGGTAGCTTTCTTT. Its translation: CASSRGQGALVAFF.

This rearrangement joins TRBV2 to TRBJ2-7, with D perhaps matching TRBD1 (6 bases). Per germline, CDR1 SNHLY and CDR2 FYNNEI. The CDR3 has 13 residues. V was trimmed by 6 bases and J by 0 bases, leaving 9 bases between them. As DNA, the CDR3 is TGTGCCAGCAGACGGACAGCCTCCTACGAGCAGTACTTC. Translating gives CASRRTASYEQYF.

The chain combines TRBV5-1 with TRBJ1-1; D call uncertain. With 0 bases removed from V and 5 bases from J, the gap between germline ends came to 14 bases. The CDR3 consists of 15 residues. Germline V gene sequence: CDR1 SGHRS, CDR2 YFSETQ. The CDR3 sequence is CASSLAVGDGTEAFF. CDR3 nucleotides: TGCGCCAGCAGCTTGGCCGTGGGTGATGGGACTGAAGCTTTCTTT.

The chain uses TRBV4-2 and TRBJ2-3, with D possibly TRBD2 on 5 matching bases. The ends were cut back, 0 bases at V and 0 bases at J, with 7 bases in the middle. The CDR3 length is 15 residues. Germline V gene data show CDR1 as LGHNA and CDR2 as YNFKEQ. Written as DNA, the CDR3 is TGTGCCAGCAGCCAAGAATGGACTAGCACAGATACGCAGTATTTT. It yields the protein CASSQEWTSTDTQYF.

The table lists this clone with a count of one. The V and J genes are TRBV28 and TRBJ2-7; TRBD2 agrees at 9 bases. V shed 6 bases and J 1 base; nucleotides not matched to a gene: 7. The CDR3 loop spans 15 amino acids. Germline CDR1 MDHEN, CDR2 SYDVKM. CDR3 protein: CASRPGLAPSYEQYF. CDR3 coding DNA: TGTGCCAGCAGACCTGGACTAGCGCCTTCCTACGAGCAGTACTTC.

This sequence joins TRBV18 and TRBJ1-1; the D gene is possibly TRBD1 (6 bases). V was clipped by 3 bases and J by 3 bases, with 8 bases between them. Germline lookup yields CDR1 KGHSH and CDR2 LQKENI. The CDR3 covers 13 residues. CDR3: CASSPNRDTEAFF. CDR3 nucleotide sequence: TGTGCCAGCTCACCCAACAGGGACACTGAAGCTTTCTTT. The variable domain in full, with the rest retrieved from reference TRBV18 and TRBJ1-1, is NAGVMQNPRHLVRRRGQEARLRCSPMKGHSHVYWYRQLPEEGLKFMVYLQKENIIDESGMPKERFSAEFPKEGPSILRIQQVVRGDSAAYFCASSPNRDTEAFFGQGTRLTVV.

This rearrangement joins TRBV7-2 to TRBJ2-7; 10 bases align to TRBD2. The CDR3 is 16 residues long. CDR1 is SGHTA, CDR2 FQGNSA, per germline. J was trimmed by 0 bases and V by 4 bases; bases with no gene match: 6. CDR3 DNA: TGTGCCAGCAGCTCGACTAGCGGGTTGAGCTCCTACGAGCAGTACTTC. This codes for CASSSTSGLSSYEQYF.

In nucleotides, the CDR3 is TGTGCCAGCAGCTTGGACCCCCAGAGTAATGAGCAGTTCTTC. Residues: CASSLDPQSNEQFF. This chain uses TRBV5-4 with TRBJ2-1; D ambiguous. V shed 0 bases and J shed 7 bases, with 11 bases lying between them. Per the germline V gene, CDR1 is SGHNT and CDR2 is YYREEE (reference sequence). The CDR3 spans 14 residues.

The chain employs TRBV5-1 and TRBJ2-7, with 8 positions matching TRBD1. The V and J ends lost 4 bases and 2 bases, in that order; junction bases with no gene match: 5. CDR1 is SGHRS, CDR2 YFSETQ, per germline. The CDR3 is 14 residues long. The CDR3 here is CASSQGTGTYEQYF. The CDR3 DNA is TGCGCCAGCAGCCAGGGGACAGGTACCTACGAGCAGTACTTC.

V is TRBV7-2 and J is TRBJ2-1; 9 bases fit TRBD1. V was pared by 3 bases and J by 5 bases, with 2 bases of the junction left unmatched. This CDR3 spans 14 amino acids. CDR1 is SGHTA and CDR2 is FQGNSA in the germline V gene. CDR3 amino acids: CASSFRDRDNEQFF. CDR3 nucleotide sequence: TGTGCCAGCAGCTTCCGGGACAGGGACAATGAGCAGTTCTTC. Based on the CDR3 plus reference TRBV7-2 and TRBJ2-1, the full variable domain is GAGVSQSPSNKVTEKGKDVELRCDPISGHTALYWYRQSLGQGLEFLIYFQGNSAPDKSGLPSDRFSAERTGGSVSTLTIQRTQQEDSAVYLCASSFRDRDNEQFFGPGTRLTVL.

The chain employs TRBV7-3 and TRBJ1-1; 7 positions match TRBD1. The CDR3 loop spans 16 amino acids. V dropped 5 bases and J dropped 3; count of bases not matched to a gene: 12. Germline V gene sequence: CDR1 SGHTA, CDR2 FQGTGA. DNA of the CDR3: TGTGCCAGCAGCCGCCGCCCCGGGACAGATTACACTGAAGCTTTCTTT. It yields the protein CASSRRPGTDYTEAFF.

CDR3 in DNA: TGTGCCAGCAGCCAGGACAGGGGGAAATTGGCTTTCTTT. Protein product: CASSQDRGKLAFF. The gene calls are TRBV2 and TRBJ1-1; 10 bases fit TRBD1. CDR1 is SNHLY, CDR2 FYNNEI, per germline. Losses at the gene ends were 6 bases for V and 11 bases for J; bases not matched to a gene: 9. The CDR3 covers 13 residues.

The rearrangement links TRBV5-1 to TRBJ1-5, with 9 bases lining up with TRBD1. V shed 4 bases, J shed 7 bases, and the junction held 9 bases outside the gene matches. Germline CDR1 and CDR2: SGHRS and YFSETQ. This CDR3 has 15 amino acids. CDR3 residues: CASSAGTGPGQPQHF. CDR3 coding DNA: TGCGCCAGCAGCGCCGGGACAGGGCCGGGGCAGCCCCAGCATTTT.

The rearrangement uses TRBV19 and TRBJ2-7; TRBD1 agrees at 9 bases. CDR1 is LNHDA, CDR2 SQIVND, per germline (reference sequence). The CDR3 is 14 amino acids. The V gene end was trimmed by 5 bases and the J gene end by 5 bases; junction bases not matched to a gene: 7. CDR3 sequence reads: CASSALQGANEQYF. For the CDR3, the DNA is TGTGCCAGTAGTGCTCTACAGGGGGCCAACGAGCAGTACTTC.

The CDR3 DNA follows: TGTGCCAGCAGTGCGCTCGCAGGGGCGGGTGAAAAACTGTTTTTT. This encodes CASSALAGAGEKLFF. V is TRBV25-1 and J is TRBJ1-4, with TRBD1 as a possible D gene (6 bases). The germline gives CDR1 MGHDK, CDR2 SYGVNS. This CDR3 region has 15 residues. V lost 4 bases and J lost 7, with 16 bases in between.